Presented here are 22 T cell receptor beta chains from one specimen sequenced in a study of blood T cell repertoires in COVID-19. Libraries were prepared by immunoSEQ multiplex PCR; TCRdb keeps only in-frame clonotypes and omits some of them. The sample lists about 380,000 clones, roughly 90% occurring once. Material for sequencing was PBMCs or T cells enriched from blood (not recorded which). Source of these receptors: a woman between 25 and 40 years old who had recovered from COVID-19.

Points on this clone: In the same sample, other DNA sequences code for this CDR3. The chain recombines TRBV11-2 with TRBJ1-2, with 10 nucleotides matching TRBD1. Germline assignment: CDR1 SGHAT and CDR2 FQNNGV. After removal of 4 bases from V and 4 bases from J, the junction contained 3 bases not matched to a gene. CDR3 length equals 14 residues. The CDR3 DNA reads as TGTGCCAGCAGCTCGACAGGGGGCGGCTATGGCTACACCTTC. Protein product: CASSSTGGGYGYTF.

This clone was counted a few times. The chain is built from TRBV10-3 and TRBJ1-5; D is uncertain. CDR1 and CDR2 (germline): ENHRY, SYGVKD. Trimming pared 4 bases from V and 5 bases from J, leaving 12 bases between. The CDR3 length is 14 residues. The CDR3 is CAISAGRWDQPQHF. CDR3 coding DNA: TGTGCCATCAGTGCAGGCCGCTGGGATCAGCCCCAGCATTTT.

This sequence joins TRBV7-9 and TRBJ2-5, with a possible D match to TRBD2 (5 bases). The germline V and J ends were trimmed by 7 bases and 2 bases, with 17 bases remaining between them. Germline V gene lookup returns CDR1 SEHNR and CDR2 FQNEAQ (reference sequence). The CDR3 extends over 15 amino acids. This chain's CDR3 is CASTHLEGKQETQYF. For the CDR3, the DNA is TGTGCCAGCACCCACCTAGAGGGAAAGCAAGAGACCCAGTACTTC.

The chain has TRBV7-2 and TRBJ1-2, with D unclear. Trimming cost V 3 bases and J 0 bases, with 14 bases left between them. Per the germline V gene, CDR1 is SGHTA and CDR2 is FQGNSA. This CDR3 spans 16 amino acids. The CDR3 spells CASSFEGSFANYGYTF. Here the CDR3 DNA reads TGTGCCAGCAGCTTTGAGGGATCCTTTGCTAACTATGGCTACACCTTC. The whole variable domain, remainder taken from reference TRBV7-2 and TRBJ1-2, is GAGVSQSPSNKVTEKGKDVELRCDPISGHTALYWYRQSLGQGLEFLIYFQGNSAPDKSGLPSDRFSAERTGGSVSTLTIQRTQQEDSAVYLCASSFEGSFANYGYTFGSGTRLTVV.

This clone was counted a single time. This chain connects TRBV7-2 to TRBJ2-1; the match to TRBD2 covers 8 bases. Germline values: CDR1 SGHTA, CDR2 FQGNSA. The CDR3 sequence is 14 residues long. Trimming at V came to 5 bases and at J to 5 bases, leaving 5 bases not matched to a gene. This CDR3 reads CASSTTSANNEQFF. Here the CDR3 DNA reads TGTGCCAGCAGCACGACTAGCGCGAACAATGAGCAGTTCTTC.

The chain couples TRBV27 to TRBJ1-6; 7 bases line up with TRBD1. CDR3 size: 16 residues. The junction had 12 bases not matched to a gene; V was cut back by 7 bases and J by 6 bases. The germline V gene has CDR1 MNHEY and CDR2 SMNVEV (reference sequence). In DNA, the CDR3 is TGTGCCAGCACCCCTGAGCAGGGGGGTTTTAATTCACCCCTCCACTTT. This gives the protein CASTPEQGGFNSPLHF.

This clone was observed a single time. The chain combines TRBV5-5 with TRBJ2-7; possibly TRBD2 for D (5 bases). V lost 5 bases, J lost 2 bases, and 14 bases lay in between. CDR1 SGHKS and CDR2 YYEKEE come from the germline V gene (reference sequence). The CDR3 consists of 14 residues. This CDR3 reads CASSLPGSPYEQYF. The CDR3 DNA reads TGTGCCAGCAGTTTGCCGGGGTCACCCTACGAGCAGTACTTC.

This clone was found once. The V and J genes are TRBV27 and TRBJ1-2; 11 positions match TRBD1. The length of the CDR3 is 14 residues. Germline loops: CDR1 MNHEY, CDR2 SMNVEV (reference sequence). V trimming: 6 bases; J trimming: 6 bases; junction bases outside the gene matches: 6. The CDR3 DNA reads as TGTGCCAGCAGGATCGGGACAGGGGGAAATGGCTACACCTTC. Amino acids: CASRIGTGGNGYTF.

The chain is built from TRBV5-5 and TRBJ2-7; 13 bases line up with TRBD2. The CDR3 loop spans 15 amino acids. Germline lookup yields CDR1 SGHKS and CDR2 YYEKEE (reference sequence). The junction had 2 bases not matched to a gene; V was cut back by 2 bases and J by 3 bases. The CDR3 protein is CASSLGLAGVYEQYF. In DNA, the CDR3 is TGTGCCAGCAGCTTAGGACTAGCGGGAGTCTACGAGCAGTACTTC.

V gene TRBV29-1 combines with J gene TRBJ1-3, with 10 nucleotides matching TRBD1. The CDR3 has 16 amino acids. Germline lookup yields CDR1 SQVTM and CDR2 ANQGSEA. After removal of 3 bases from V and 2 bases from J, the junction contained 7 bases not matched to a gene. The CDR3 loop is CSVDRDRGHTGNTIYF. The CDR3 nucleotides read TGCAGCGTTGATAGGGACAGGGGACATACTGGAAACACCATATATTTT.

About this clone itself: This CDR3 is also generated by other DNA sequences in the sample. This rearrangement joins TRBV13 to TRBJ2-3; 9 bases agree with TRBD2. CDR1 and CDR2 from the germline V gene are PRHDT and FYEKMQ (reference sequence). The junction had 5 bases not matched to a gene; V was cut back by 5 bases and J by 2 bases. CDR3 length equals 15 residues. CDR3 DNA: TGTGCCAGCAGCCCGGGACTAGCAGTCACAGATACGCAGTATTTT. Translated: CASSPGLAVTDTQYF.

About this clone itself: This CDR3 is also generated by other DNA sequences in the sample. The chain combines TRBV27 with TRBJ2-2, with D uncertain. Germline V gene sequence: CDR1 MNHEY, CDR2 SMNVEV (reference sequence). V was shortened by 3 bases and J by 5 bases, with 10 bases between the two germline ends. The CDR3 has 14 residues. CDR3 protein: CASSLLPGTGELFF. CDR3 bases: TGTGCCAGCAGTTTGCTACCGGGTACCGGGGAGCTGTTTTTT.

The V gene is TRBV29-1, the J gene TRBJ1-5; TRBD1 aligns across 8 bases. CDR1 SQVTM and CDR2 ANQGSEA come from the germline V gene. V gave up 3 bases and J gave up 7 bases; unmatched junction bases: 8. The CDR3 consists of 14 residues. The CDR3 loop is CSVEGQGAGQPQHF. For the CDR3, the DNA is TGCAGCGTTGAGGGCCAGGGGGCAGGGCAGCCCCAGCATTTT.

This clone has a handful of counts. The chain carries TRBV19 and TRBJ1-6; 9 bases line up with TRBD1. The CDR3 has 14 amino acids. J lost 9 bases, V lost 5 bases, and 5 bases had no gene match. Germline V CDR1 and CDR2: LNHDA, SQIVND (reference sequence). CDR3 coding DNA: TGTGCCAGTAGTGCCCGGACAGGGGTTTCACCCCTCCACTTT. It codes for CASSARTGVSPLHF.

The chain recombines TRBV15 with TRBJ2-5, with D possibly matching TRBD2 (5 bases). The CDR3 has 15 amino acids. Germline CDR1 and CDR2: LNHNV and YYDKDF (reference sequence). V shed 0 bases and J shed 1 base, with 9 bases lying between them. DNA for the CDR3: TGTGCCACCAGCAGAGATGGACTGGGCCAAGAGACCCAGTACTTC. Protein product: CATSRDGLGQETQYF. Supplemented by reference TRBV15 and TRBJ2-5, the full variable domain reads DAMVIQNPRYQVTQFGKPVTLSCSQTLNHNVMYWYQQKSSQAPKLLFHYYDKDFNNEADTPDNFQSRRPNTSFCFLDIRSPGLGDTAMYLCATSRDGLGQETQYFGPGTRLLVL.

The CDR3 region has the DNA TGTGCCACGACATGGAATAGCAATCAGCCCCAGCATTTT. Translation gives CATTWNSNQPQHF. V gene TRBV19 combines with J gene TRBJ1-5; D call uncertain. CDR1 LNHDA and CDR2 SQIVND come from the germline V gene (reference sequence). The CDR3 length is 13 residues. V was clipped by 10 bases and J by 0 bases, with 10 bases between them.

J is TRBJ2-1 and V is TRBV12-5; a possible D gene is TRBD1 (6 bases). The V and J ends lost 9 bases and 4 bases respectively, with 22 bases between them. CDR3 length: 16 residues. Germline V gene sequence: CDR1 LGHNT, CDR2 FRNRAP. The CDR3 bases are TGTGCTAGAAAAACCCTCGGACAGAAACAATACAATGAGCAGTTCTTC. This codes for CARKTLGQKQYNEQFF.

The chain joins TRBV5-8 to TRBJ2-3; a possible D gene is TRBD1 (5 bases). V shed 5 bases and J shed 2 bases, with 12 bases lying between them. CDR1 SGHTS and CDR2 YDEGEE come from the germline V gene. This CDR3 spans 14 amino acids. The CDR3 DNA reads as TGTGCCAGCAGTTGGACAATGAACACAGATACGCAGTATTTT. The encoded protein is CASSWTMNTDTQYF. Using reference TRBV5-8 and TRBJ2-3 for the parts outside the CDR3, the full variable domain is EAGVTQSPTHLIKTRGQQATLRCSPISGHTSVYWYQQALGLGLQFLLWYDEGEERNRGNFPPRFSGRQFPNYSSELNVNALELEDSALYLCASSWTMNTDTQYFGPGTRLTVL.

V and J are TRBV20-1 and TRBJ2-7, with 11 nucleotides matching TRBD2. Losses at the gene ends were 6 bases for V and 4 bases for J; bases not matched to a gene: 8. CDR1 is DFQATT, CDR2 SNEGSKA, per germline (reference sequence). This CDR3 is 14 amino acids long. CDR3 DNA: TGCAGTGCCAGTCCCCCTAGCGGGGGGTACGAGCAGTACTTC. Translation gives CSASPPSGGYEQYF.

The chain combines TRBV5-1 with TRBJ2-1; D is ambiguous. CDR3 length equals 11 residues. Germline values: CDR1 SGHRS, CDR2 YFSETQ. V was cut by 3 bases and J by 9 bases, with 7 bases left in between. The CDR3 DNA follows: TGCGCCAGCAGCTGGAGTAGTGAGCAGTTCTTC. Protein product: CASSWSSEQFF. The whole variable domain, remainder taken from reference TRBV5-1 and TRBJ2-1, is KAGVTQTPRYLIKTRGQQVTLSCSPISGHRSVSWYQQTPGQGLQFLFEYFSETQRNKGNFPGRFSGRQFSNSRSEMNVSTLELGDSALYLCASSWSSEQFFGPGTRLTVL.

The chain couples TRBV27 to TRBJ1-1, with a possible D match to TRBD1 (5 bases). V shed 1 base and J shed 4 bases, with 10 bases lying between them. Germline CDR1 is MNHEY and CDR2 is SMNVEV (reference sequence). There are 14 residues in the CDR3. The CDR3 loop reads CASSLYRGSTEAFF. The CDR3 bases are TGTGCCAGCAGTTTATACCGGGGGTCCACTGAAGCTTTCTTT.

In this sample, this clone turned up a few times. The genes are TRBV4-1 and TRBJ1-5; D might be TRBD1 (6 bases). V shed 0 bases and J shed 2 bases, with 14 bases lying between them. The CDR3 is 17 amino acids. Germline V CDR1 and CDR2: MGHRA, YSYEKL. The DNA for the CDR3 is TGCGCCAGCAGCCAAGATTTGAAGGCAGGGGGCAATCAGCCCCAGCATTTT. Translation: CASSQDLKAGGNQPQHF.